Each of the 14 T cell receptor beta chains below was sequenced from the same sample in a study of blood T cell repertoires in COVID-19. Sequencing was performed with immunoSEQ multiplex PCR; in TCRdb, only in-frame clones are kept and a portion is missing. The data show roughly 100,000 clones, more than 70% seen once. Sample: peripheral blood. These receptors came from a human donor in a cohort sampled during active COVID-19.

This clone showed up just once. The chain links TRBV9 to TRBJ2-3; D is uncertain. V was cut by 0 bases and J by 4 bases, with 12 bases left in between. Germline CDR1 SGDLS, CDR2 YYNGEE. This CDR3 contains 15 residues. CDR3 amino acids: CASSVAPVDSDTQYF. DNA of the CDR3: TGTGCCAGCAGCGTAGCTCCTGTAGATTCAGATACGCAGTATTTT.

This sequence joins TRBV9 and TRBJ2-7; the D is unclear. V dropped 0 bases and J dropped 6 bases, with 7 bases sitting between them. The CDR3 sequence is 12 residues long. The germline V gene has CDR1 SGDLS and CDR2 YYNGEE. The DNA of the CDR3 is TGTGCCAGCAGCGTAGTTGGCAGCGAGCAGTACTTC. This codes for CASSVVGSEQYF.

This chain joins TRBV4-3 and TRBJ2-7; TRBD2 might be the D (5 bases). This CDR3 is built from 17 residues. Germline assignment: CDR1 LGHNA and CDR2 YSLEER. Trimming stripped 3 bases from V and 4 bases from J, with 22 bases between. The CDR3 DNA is TGCGCCAGCAGCCACTCCCCCCCCGGTGGAGGAGGTTACGAGCAGTACTTC. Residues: CASSHSPPGGGGYEQYF.

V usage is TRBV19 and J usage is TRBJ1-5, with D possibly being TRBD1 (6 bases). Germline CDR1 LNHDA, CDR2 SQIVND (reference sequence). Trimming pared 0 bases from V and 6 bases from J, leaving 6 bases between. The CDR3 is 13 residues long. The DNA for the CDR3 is TGTGCCAGTAGTATAGAAGGGGGTCAGCCCCAGCATTTT. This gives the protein CASSIEGGQPQHF.

The DNA for the CDR3 is TGCGCCAGCAGCCAAGATAACGACAGGACGTTCTACGAGCAGTACTTC. Protein sequence: CASSQDNDRTFYEQYF. The J gene is TRBJ2-7, the V gene TRBV4-1; D perhaps matches TRBD1 (6 bases). The CDR3 spans 16 residues. The germline V and J ends were trimmed by 0 bases and 3 bases, with 15 bases remaining between them. CDR1 and CDR2 from the germline V gene are MGHRA and YSYEKL.

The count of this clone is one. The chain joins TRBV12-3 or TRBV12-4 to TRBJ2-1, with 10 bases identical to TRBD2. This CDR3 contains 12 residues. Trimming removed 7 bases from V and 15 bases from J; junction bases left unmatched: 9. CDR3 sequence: CASTLLAGITFF. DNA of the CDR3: TGTGCCAGCACCCTACTAGCGGGGATCACGTTCTTC.

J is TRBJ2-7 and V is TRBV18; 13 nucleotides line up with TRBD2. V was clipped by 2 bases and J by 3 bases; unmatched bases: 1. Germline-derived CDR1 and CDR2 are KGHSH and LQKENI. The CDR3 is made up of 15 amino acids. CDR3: CASSPTSGGGYEQYF. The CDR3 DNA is TGTGCCAGCTCACCAACTAGCGGGGGGGGCTACGAGCAGTACTTC. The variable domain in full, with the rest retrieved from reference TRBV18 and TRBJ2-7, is NAGVMQNPRHLVRRRGQEARLRCSPMKGHSHVYWYRQLPEEGLKFMVYLQKENIIDESGMPKERFSAEFPKEGPSILRIQQVVRGDSAAYFCASSPTSGGGYEQYFGPGTRLTVT.

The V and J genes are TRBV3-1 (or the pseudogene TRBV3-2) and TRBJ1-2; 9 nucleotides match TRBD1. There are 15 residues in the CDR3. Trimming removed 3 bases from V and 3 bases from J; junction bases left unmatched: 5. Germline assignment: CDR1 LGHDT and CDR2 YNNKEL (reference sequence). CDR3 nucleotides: TGTGCCAGCAGCCAGGCGGACAGGGGATACTATGGCTACACCTTC. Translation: CASSQADRGYYGYTF.

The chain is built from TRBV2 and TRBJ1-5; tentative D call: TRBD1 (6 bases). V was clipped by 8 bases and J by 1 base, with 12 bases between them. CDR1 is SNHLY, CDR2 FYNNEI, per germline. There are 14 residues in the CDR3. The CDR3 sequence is CASRRDMSNQPQHF. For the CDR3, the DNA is TGTGCCAGCCGCCGGGACATGAGCAATCAGCCCCAGCATTTT. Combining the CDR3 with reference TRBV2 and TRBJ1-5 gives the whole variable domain EPEVTQTPSHQVTQMGQEVILRCVPISNHLYFYWYRQILGQKVEFLVSFYNNEISEKSEIFDDQFSVERPDGSNFTLKIRSTKLEDSAMYFCASRRDMSNQPQHFGDGTRLSIL.

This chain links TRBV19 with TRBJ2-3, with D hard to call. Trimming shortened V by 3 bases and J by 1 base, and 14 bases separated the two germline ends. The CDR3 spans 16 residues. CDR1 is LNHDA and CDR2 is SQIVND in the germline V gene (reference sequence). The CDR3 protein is CASSIFQAGGTDTQYF. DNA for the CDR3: TGTGCCAGTAGTATCTTCCAGGCTGGCGGCACAGATACGCAGTATTTT.

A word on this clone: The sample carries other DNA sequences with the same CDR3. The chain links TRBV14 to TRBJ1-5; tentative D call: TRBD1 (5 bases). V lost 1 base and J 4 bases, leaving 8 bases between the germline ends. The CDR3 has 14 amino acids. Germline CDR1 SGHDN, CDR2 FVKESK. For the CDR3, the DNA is TGTGCCAGCAGCCAAGGGGGGGGGAATCAGCCCCAGCATTTT. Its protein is CASSQGGGNQPQHF.

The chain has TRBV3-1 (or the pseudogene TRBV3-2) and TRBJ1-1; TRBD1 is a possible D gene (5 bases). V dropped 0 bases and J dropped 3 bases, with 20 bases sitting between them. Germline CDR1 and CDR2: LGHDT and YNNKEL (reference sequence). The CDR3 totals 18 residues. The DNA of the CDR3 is TGTGCCAGCAGCCAAGAGGGTAGGCGAAGGCAGGGTGACACTGAAGCTTTCTTT. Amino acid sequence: CASSQEGRRRQGDTEAFF.

CDR3 residues: CASNSLSIDQPQHF. CDR3 bases: TGTGCCAGCAACAGCCTTTCAATTGACCAGCCCCAGCATTTT. The V gene is TRBV25-1, the J gene TRBJ1-5; no clear D. CDR1 MGHDK and CDR2 SYGVNS come from the germline V gene. The V end was cut by 7 bases, the J end by 7 bases, with 17 bases between. This CDR3 comprises 14 residues.

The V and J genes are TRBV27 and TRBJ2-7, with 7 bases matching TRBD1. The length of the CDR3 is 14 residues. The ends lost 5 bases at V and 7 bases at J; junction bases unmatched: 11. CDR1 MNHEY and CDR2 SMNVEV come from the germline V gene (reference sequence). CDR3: CASSPGQEGGEQYF. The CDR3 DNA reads TGTGCCAGCAGTCCCGGACAGGAAGGCGGGGAGCAGTACTTC.